The rows below give T cell receptor beta chains drawn from one sample of a study of cytomegalovirus exposure and HLA in healthy donors. The assay was immunoSEQ multiplex PCR, and TCRdb's table has in-frame clones only and misses some. The profile shows under 200,000 clones, roughly 77% of them singletons. Sequencing was performed on PBMCs. These receptors all stem from a woman in her forties or fifties in good health and CMV-seropositive. CDR3s leave out the opening cysteine and the closing phenylalanine or tryptophan.

v_gene	j_gene	CDR3aa
TRBV5-5	TRBJ2-7	ASSSRTGVYEQY
TRBV9	TRBJ2-6	ASSVIGRAGANVLT
TRBV10-3	TRBJ2-1	AISELSSYNEQF
TRBV19	TRBJ1-2	ASSMAPSYGYT
TRBV19	TRBJ1-5	ASSRGEQPQH
TRBV7-3	TRBJ2-3	ASSLAGTDTRY
TRBV18	TRBJ2-3	ASSQGQGPTDTQY
TRBV15	TRBJ2-5	ATSRDPPSGRETQY
TRBV7-7	TRBJ1-1	ASSPQGGTEAF
TRBV6-5	TRBJ1-2	ASSYASGNGYT
TRBV7-3	TRBJ2-2	ASSLPTGELF
TRBV28	TRBJ2-7	ARAQASYEQY
TRBV2	TRBJ2-1	ASRSTAGTGDNEQF
TRBV9	TRBJ2-1	ASSRGVYNEQF
TRBV28	NA	ASSPPPGYEQY
TRBV27	TRBJ2-1	ASSRTGPSYNEQF
TRBV6-6	TRBJ2-7	ASSYLEYEQY
TRBV28	TRBJ1-3	ASYPGNIGNTIY
TRBV5-3	TRBJ2-7	ARSRQKTGGSDEQY
TRBV4-1	TRBJ1-3	ASSQERAGNTIY
TRBV27	TRBJ2-4	ASSDRATKNIQY
TRBV19	TRBJ2-6	ASRKDRGPGANVLT
TRBV28	NA	ASSSGQHYEQY
TRBV2	TRBJ1-6	ASSIYRESNSPLH
TRBV11-2	TRBJ2-3	ASSLASLAGPTDTQY
TRBV28	TRBJ1-1	ASTAGQANTEAF
TRBV15	TRBJ1-6	ATGHRGSNSPLH
TRBV18	TRBJ2-1	ASSPPFDNEQF
TRBV18	TRBJ2-2	ASSRAAGGNTGELF
TRBV28	TRBJ1-4	ASSLYRDSNEKLF
TRBV27	TRBJ2-7	ASSFWPAGTYEQY
TRBV7-9	TRBJ2-7	ASSREGRAQY
TRBV16	TRBJ1-5	ASSYYMGNQPQH
TRBV19	TRBJ1-4	ASSAGTGRNEKLF
TRBV18	TRBJ2-7	ASSAHPYEQY
TRBV27	TRBJ2-1	ATKTLGASYNEQF
TRBV28	TRBJ2-2	ASSPPTGGLTGELF
TRBV5-1	TRBJ2-3	ASSSGTYALTDTQY
TRBV5-1	TRBJ2-2	ASSIQGTGNGELF
TRBV18	TRBJ2-3	ASAGTANTDTQY
TRBV15	TRBJ1-5	ATSRDYRGDEQPQH
TRBV5-6	TRBJ1-2	ASSPGQNNYGYT
TRBV15	TRBJ1-5	ATSRVGGQPQH
TRBV29-1	TRBJ1-4	SGQGADEKLF
TRBV6-6	TRBJ1-6	ASSQTYGTVNSPLH
TRBV28	TRBJ2-5	ASSRQETQY
TRBV6-5	TRBJ1-5	ASSPGQGREPQH
TRBV2	TRBJ1-5	ASSATQANQPQH